This TCR beta chain was recorded in a study of blood T cells in healthy people across ages. General study points: Diversity of TCR beta per million T cells declined in a roughly linear way with age.

Sample-barcoded 5' priming and a J-beta primer mix drove a second PCR of roughly 6 to 12 cycles. A single record per CDR3 protein comes from TCRdb applying MiXCR to the 5' RACE reads. This repertoire shows 1.5 million to 2 million distinct CDR3 sequences, approximately 39% found once; its top ten account for under 25%. Concerning this clonotype: The antigen is not known. Its ends do not fully match the called genes, so a read error is possible.

This CDR3 contains 16 residues. Germline loops: CDR1 DFQATT, CDR2 SNEGSKA (reference sequence). Every donor provided 7.5 to 10 milliliters of peripheral blood. Per individual sample, total RNA of at least 6 micrograms was extracted. Sequencing was carried out using blood. V is TRBV20-1 and J is TRBJ2-1, with 8 bases matching TRBD1. The source is a human donor in good health. The CDR3 DNA reads as TGCGGTGCTAGAGATCGAAGGACAGGGTACTACAATGAGCAGTTCTTC. The encoded protein is CGARDRRTGYYNEQFF.